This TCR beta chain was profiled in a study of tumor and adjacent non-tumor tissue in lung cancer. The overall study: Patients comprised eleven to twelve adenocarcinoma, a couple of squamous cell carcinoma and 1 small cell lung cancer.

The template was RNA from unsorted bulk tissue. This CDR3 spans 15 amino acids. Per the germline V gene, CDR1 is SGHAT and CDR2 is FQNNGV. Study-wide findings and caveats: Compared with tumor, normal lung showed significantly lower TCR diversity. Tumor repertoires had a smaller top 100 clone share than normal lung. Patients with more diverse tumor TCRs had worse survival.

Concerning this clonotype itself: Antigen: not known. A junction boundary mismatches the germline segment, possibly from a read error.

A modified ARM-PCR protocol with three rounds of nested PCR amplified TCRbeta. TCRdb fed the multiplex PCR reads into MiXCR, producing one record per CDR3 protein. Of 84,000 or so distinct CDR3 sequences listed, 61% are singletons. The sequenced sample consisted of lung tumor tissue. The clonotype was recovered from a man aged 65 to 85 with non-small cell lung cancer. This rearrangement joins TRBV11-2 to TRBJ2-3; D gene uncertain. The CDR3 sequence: CASSPKGIRTDTQNF. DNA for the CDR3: TGTGCCAGCAGCCCCAAAGGGATCCGTACGGATACGCAGAATTTT.